This T cell receptor (beta chain) was obtained from a study of control samples from healthy donors and cancer patients. The CDR3 contains 14 residues. Germline V gene sequence: CDR1 SGHTA, CDR2 FQGNSA. V was shortened by 6 bases and J by 1 base, with 12 bases between the two germline ends. Assay: immunoSEQ multiplex PCR; the TCRdb copy retains only in-frame clones and omits some. The table lists tens of thousands of clones, around 84% of them singletons, with approximately 2.9% in the top ten. The sequence was collected from a woman aged 45-65 years with lung cancer. The chain joins TRBV7-2 to TRBJ1-1; a possible D gene is TRBD1 (5 bases). Sample: PBMCs. CDR3 in DNA: TGTGCCAGCAGTCCTCTGGGGGGGAACACTGAAGCTTTCTTT. Translating it yields CASSPLGGNTEAFF.